These 30 T cell receptor beta chains share one sample of origin, sequenced in a study of cytomegalovirus exposure and HLA in healthy donors. Both 60 Vbeta primers and 13 Jbeta primers went into the PCR. Produced via immunoSEQ multiplex PCR; TCRdb's table is partial and in-frame only. The sample records around 130,000 clones, more than 80% being singletons. Sequenced sample: PBMCs. The receptor set was obtained from a man aged 35 to 55 in good health and CMV-seronegative.

In the case of this clone: Other DNA sequences in this sample translate to the same CDR3. V gene TRBV5-4 combines with J gene TRBJ1-2; the D is unclear. Trimming took 4 bases from V and 2 from J, leaving 15 bases between them. Per germline, CDR1 SGHNT and CDR2 YYREEE (reference sequence). This CDR3 comprises 15 residues. The CDR3: CASSLGGTPNYGYTF. CDR3 DNA sequence: TGTGCCAGCAGCCTGGGAGGAACTCCCAACTATGGCTACACCTTC.

V and J are TRBV2 and TRBJ1-5; D unclear. The germline V and J ends were trimmed by 3 bases and 0 bases, with 6 bases remaining between them. Germline V gives CDR1 SNHLY, CDR2 FYNNEI. This CDR3 spans 14 amino acids. The chain's CDR3 is CASSDRVSNQPQHF. The CDR3 nucleotides are TGTGCCAGCAGTGACCGGGTTAGCAATCAGCCCCAGCATTTT.

The V and J genes are TRBV11-1 and TRBJ1-1; unclear D gene. V was clipped by 2 bases and J by 0 bases, with 7 bases between them. In germline, CDR1 is SGHAT, CDR2 FQDESV (reference sequence). The CDR3 runs 14 residues. The CDR3 loop is CASSLIPMNTEAFF. DNA for the CDR3: TGTGCCAGCAGCTTAATCCCCATGAACACTGAAGCTTTCTTT.

The rearrangement links TRBV4-3 to TRBJ1-4; 9 nucleotides agree with TRBD1. From germline, CDR1 is LGHNA and CDR2 YSLEER. The length of the CDR3 is 14 residues. J gave up 4 bases and V 4 bases, and 1 base lay outside the gene matches. The CDR3 sequence is CASSRGQGNEKLFF. The CDR3 nucleotides are TGCGCCAGCAGCCGGGGACAGGGTAATGAAAAACTGTTTTTT.

The chain uses TRBV15 and TRBJ2-4; tentative D call: TRBD2 (8 bases). Trimming left V 1 base short and J 0 bases short, with 22 bases between. There are 20 residues in the CDR3. Germline values: CDR1 LNHNV, CDR2 YYDKDF (reference sequence). CDR3 DNA sequence: TGTGCCACCAGCAGAGTGGGCAGGGGGTCGGCGGGAGGAGCCAAAAACATTCAGTACTTC. It codes for CATSRVGRGSAGGAKNIQYF.

The chain is built from TRBV7-2 and TRBJ1-1; 8 bases line up with TRBD1. V shed 5 bases and J 6 bases; nucleotides not matched to a gene: 8. CDR1 is SGHTA, CDR2 FQGNSA, per germline. The CDR3 covers 14 residues. The CDR3 loop reads CASSPTGDLAEAFF. CDR3 in DNA: TGTGCCAGCAGCCCGACAGGGGATCTCGCTGAAGCTTTCTTT.

The chain combines TRBV5-4 with TRBJ2-3; 12 bases line up with TRBD2. V was clipped by 0 bases and J by 2 bases; unmatched bases: 7. From germline, CDR1 is SGHNT and CDR2 YYREEE (reference sequence). The CDR3 sequence is 18 residues long. The CDR3 sequence: CASSLAILAGGVTDTQYF. CDR3 coding DNA: TGTGCCAGCAGCTTGGCCATACTAGCGGGGGGCGTCACAGATACGCAGTATTTT.

This sequence joins TRBV9 and TRBJ2-5; D might be TRBD2 (5 bases). Trimming shortened V by 2 bases and J by 7 bases, and 9 bases separated the two germline ends. From germline, CDR1 is SGDLS and CDR2 YYNGEE. This CDR3 is built from 12 residues. The CDR3 spells CASSVYEGTQYF. CDR3 DNA sequence: TGTGCCAGCAGCGTCTACGAGGGGACCCAGTACTTC.

CDR3 region: CASSLIQGATSGNTIYF. For the CDR3, the DNA is TGTGCCAGCAGTTTAATCCAGGGGGCGACATCTGGAAACACCATATATTTT. V and J are TRBV28 and TRBJ1-3, with 8 bases that match TRBD1. There are 17 residues in the CDR3. J was trimmed by 1 base and V by 2 bases; bases with no gene match: 7. In germline, CDR1 is MDHEN, CDR2 SYDVKM.

The J gene is TRBJ1-6, the V gene TRBV27; the D is unclear. V gave up 3 bases and J gave up 7 bases, with 13 bases separating them. The CDR3 runs 15 residues. Germline CDR1 and CDR2: MNHEY and SMNVEV (reference sequence). The CDR3 sequence: CASSFGEDVNSPLHF. The CDR3 DNA follows: TGTGCCAGCAGTTTCGGCGAGGATGTGAATTCACCCCTCCACTTT.

The V and J genes are TRBV13 and TRBJ1-1, with D unclear. CDR1 and CDR2 from the germline V gene are PRHDT and FYEKMQ (reference sequence). The CDR3 is made up of 15 amino acids. Trimming took 5 bases from V and 6 from J, leaving 19 bases between them. CDR3 DNA: TGTGCCAGCAGCGCTAAGGGAGGGCGTAGGGCTGAAGCTTTCTTT. Translation gives CASSAKGGRRAEAFF. The complete variable domain, with remaining parts taken from reference TRBV13 and TRBJ1-1, reads AAGVIQSPRHLIKEKRETATLKCYPIPRHDTVYWYQQGPGQDPQFLISFYEKMQSDKGSIPDRFSAQQFSDYHSELNMSSLELGDSALYFCASSAKGGRRAEAFFGQGTRLTVV.

The chain links TRBV9 to TRBJ2-1; D uncertain. Trimming cost V 0 bases and J 0 bases, with 13 bases left between them. CDR3 length: 17 residues. Germline V lookup: CDR1 SGDLS, CDR2 YYNGEE. Here the CDR3 reads CASSVGAILSSYNEQFF. The CDR3 nucleotides are TGTGCCAGCAGCGTAGGGGCTATCCTTAGCTCCTACAATGAGCAGTTCTTC.

The chain combines TRBV25-1 with TRBJ2-5; a possible D gene is TRBD2 (6 bases). CDR1 and CDR2 from the germline V gene are MGHDK and SYGVNS. V lost 6 bases to trimming and J lost 1 base, with 15 bases between them. The CDR3 contains 15 residues. The CDR3 reads CASRNKGAGQETQYF. DNA of the CDR3: TGTGCCAGCAGGAACAAGGGAGCGGGCCAAGAGACCCAGTACTTC.

This clone occurred once. This sequence joins TRBV5-4 and TRBJ2-1; TRBD1 matches at 12 bases. After removal of 4 bases from V and 7 bases from J, the junction contained 6 bases not matched to a gene. The CDR3 consists of 15 residues. Germline V CDR1 and CDR2: SGHNT, YYREEE (reference sequence). The CDR3 protein is CASSPGDRGRNEQFF. The DNA for the CDR3 is TGTGCCAGCAGCCCTGGGGACAGGGGGCGGAATGAGCAGTTCTTC. Full variable domain (rest looked up from reference TRBV5-4 and TRBJ2-1): ETGVTQSPTHLIKTRGQQVTLRCSSQSGHNTVSWYQQALGQGPQFIFQYYREEENGRGNFPPRFSGLQFPNYSSELNVNALELDDSALYLCASSPGDRGRNEQFFGPGTRLTVL.

This chain uses TRBV7-9 with TRBJ1-1; TRBD1 aligns across 8 bases. The V gene's germline CDR1 is SEHNR and CDR2 FQNEAQ (reference sequence). This CDR3 has 14 residues. V was pared by 6 bases and J by 7 bases, with 10 bases of the junction left unmatched. This CDR3 reads CASRPRTGRHEAFF. Here the CDR3 DNA reads TGTGCCAGCAGACCCCGGACAGGGCGACATGAAGCTTTCTTT.

The V gene is TRBV15, the J gene TRBJ2-1, with 7 bases aligning to TRBD1. Germline V CDR1 and CDR2: LNHNV, YYDKDF (reference sequence). The CDR3 is 13 amino acids. With 6 bases clipped from V and 16 bases from J, the junction kept 15 bases outside the gene matches. CDR3 DNA sequence: TGTGCCACCAGTGTAGGTCAGGGGGACAGAACTTTCTTC. Protein: CATSVGQGDRTFF.

The sample holds a few counts of this clone. This chain joins TRBV4-1 and TRBJ1-2; no reliable D call. Trimming left V 3 bases short and J 8 bases short, with 10 bases between. This CDR3 region has 12 residues. Germline V gene sequence: CDR1 MGHRA, CDR2 YSYEKL. CDR3 residues: CASSHDSRGYTF. For the CDR3, the DNA is TGCGCCAGCAGCCACGATTCGAGGGGCTACACCTTC.

J is TRBJ2-1 and V is TRBV6-6, with TRBD1 as a possible D gene (6 bases). The ends were cut back, 6 bases at V and 2 bases at J, with 11 bases in the middle. Germline lookup yields CDR1 MNHNY and CDR2 SVGAGI (reference sequence). This CDR3 region has 14 residues. The CDR3 spells CASSSGTTYNEQFF. The CDR3, as DNA: TGTGCCAGCAGCTCCGGGACAACCTACAATGAGCAGTTCTTC.

Remarks on this clone: The limits of the CDR3 on the DNA are not certain, so only TCRdb's listed CDR3 is given. The same CDR3 also results from other DNA sequences found in this sample. This sequence joins TRBV7-9 and TRBJ1-1; the table calls TRBD1, which could not be checked here. Germline CDR1 is SEHNR and CDR2 is FQNEAQ (reference sequence). The CDR3 has 12 amino acids, counting both end residues. CDR3 region: CASSPVGRGSFF.

This chain uses TRBV9 with TRBJ1-1; D gene ambiguous. Trimming removed 0 bases from V and 3 bases from J, with 12 bases in between. The CDR3 sequence is 15 residues long. Per germline, CDR1 SGDLS and CDR2 YYNGEE. The CDR3 region has the DNA TGTGCCAGCAGCGTAGGTGAAGGGAGGGACACTGAAGCTTTCTTT. It yields the protein CASSVGEGRDTEAFF. The whole variable domain, remainder taken from reference TRBV9 and TRBJ1-1, is DSGVTQTPKHLITATGQRVTLRCSPRSGDLSVYWYQQSLDQGLQFLIQYYNGEERAKGNILERFSAQQFPDLHSELNLSSLELGDSALYFCASSVGEGRDTEAFFGQGTRLTVV.

The genes are TRBV27 and TRBJ1-2, with TRBD1 matching over 10 bases. The V gene end was trimmed by 2 bases and the J gene end by 7 bases; junction bases not matched to a gene: 7. The CDR3 length is 15 residues. Germline assignment: CDR1 MNHEY and CDR2 SMNVEV (reference sequence). The CDR3, as DNA: TGTGCCAGCAGTTTACATGGGACAGGGGCCGGTGGCTACACCTTC. Protein: CASSLHGTGAGGYTF.

This chain links TRBV6-5 with TRBJ1-2; no clear D. This CDR3 has 14 amino acids. V shed 0 bases and J shed 0 bases, with 5 bases lying between them. Germline CDR1 reads MNHEY; CDR2 reads SVGAGI. CDR3 sequence: CASSYSLANYGYTF. Written as DNA, the CDR3 is TGTGCCAGCAGTTACTCGCTAGCTAACTATGGCTACACCTTC.

This sequence joins TRBV7-8 and TRBJ2-7; a weak D match, TRBD1 (5 bases). Germline values: CDR1 SGHVS, CDR2 FQNEAQ. With 5 bases removed from V and 5 bases from J, the gap between germline ends came to 16 bases. This CDR3 has 14 amino acids. CDR3 loop: CASSPRVVGHEQYF. The CDR3, as DNA: TGTGCCAGCAGCCCCAGGGTAGTTGGCCACGAGCAGTACTTC. Combining the CDR3 with reference TRBV7-8 and TRBJ2-7 gives the whole variable domain GAGVSQSPRYKVAKRGQDVALRCDPISGHVSLFWYQQALGQGPEFLTYFQNEAQLDKSGLPSDRFFAERPEGSVSTLKIQRTQQEDSAVYLCASSPRVVGHEQYFGPGTRLTVT.

CDR3 nucleotide sequence: TGTGCCAGCAGAATCGCCCACAGGGGCGTAACCATATATTTT. This codes for CASRIAHRGVTIYF. The chain combines TRBV7-6 with TRBJ1-3, with TRBD1 matching 7 bases. The CDR3 extends over 14 amino acids. V trimming: 6 bases; J trimming: 10 bases; junction bases outside the gene matches: 12. From germline, CDR1 is SGHVS and CDR2 FNYEAQ.

The rearrangement links TRBV18 to TRBJ2-7; 10 bases match TRBD2. The germline V gene encodes CDR1 KGHSH and CDR2 LQKENI. The CDR3 totals 14 residues. Trimming at V came to 2 bases and at J to 4 bases, leaving 2 bases not matched to a gene. The CDR3, as DNA: TGTGCCAGCTCACCAGGTAGCGGGGGGTACGAGCAGTACTTC. This sequence encodes CASSPGSGGYEQYF.

V is TRBV25-1 and J is TRBJ1-4; D possibly corresponds to TRBD1 (6 bases). Per the germline V gene, CDR1 is MGHDK and CDR2 is SYGVNS. V gave up 7 bases and J gave up 2 bases, with 8 bases separating them. This CDR3 comprises 13 residues. The chain's CDR3 is CASKGGTNEKLFF. The CDR3 DNA is TGTGCCAGCAAGGGGGGGACTAATGAAAAACTGTTTTTT.

This chain uses TRBV6-5 with TRBJ2-1; no clear D. The CDR3 sequence is 15 residues long. V dropped 4 bases and J dropped 0 bases, with 10 bases sitting between them. The germline gives CDR1 MNHEY, CDR2 SVGAGI. CDR3 protein: CASSFNPSSYNEQFF. As DNA, the CDR3 is TGTGCCAGCAGTTTTAATCCGAGCTCCTACAATGAGCAGTTCTTC.

The DNA for the CDR3 is TGTGCCAGCAGCTTTCCCATCGGGTTGGCTAATGAAAAACTGTTTTTT. Translation gives CASSFPIGLANEKLFF. This sequence joins TRBV7-9 and TRBJ1-4; D ambiguous. CDR3 length equals 16 residues. The V end lost 3 bases, the J end lost 3 bases, and 14 bases lay between the germline ends. Germline V gene data show CDR1 as SEHNR and CDR2 as FQNEAQ (reference sequence).

This clone was seen once. The rearrangement links TRBV19 to TRBJ2-7, with 8 bases matching TRBD2. The CDR3 runs to 14 residues. Germline CDR1 and CDR2: LNHDA and SQIVND (reference sequence). V gave up 3 bases and J gave up 3 bases; unmatched junction bases: 4. CDR3 sequence: CASSMRAGGYEQYF. The CDR3 nucleotides read TGTGCCAGTAGTATGAGGGCGGGAGGCTACGAGCAGTACTTC. The whole variable domain, filled in from reference TRBV19 and TRBJ2-7, reads DGGITQSPKYLFRKEGQNVTLSCEQNLNHDAMYWYRQDPGQGLRLIYYSQIVNDFQKGDIAEGYSVSREKKESFPLTVTSAQKNPTAFYLCASSMRAGGYEQYFGPGTRLTVT.

The CDR3 sequence is CAIAETSGGAGELFF. The CDR3 DNA sequence: TGTGCCATCGCGGAGACTAGCGGGGGGGCCGGGGAGCTGTTTTTT. The chain carries TRBV10-3 and TRBJ2-2, with 14 bases fitting TRBD2. The CDR3 has 15 amino acids. Germline CDR1 reads ENHRY; CDR2 reads SYGVKD. The ends lost 8 bases at V and 6 bases at J; junction bases unmatched: 5.